What follows are 15 T cell receptor beta chains derived from one specimen sequenced in a study of regulatory T cells in long-lasting Graves disease. Construction of the TCR beta libraries employed iRepertoire HTBI primers in conjunction with Arm-PCR of CDR3 regions. In TCRdb, the multiplex PCR reads were re-called with MiXCR into one record per CDR3 protein. The top ten clones hold more than 55% of a sample with about 300,000 distinct CDR3 sequences, around 21% of them seen once. Indicated time point: persistent/refractory GD, antithyroid drugs over 5 years with positive TRAb. From PBMCs, RNA was extracted and then used to make the TCR library. The source was peripheral blood mononuclear cells (PBMCs), collected when the disease was refractory, from a patient treated with antithyroid drugs. These receptors were collected from a female donor with Graves disease.

The CDR3 protein is CSAPISFWETQYF. CDR3 in DNA: TGCAGTGCCCCTATTTCCTTTTGGGAGACCCAGTACTTC. This chain links TRBV20-1 with TRBJ2-5; D call uncertain. The CDR3 is 13 residues long. V was pared by 6 bases and J by 5 bases, with 16 bases between. In germline, CDR1 is DFQATT, CDR2 SNEGSKA (reference sequence).

The genes are TRBV9 and TRBJ1-3; D gene ambiguous. Germline assignment: CDR1 SGDLS and CDR2 YYNGEE. Trimming pared 0 bases from V and 8 bases from J, leaving 15 bases between. The CDR3 covers 15 residues. The CDR3 DNA reads as TGTGCCAGCAGCGTAGATGGAGTGAGGAGCGACACCATATATTTT. This translates into CASSVDGVRSDTIYF.

The V call is TRBV28, the J call TRBJ2-4, with D unclear. This CDR3 has 17 amino acids. Per germline, CDR1 MDHEN and CDR2 SYDVKM. V lost 3 bases and J 0 bases, leaving 15 bases between the germline ends. CDR3 coding DNA: TGTGCCAGCAGTTTCTCTCGAGCTATCGGAGCCAAAAACATTCAGTACTTC. The encoded protein is CASSFSRAIGAKNIQYF.

The rearrangement uses TRBV18 and TRBJ2-3; the match to TRBD2 covers 10 bases. V shed 3 bases, J shed 4 bases, and the junction held 4 bases outside the gene matches. CDR1 KGHSH and CDR2 LQKENI come from the germline V gene. CDR3 length: 15 amino acids. The CDR3 loop is CASSPLAGVSDTQYF. CDR3 nucleotide sequence: TGTGCCAGCTCACCCCTAGCGGGAGTGTCAGATACGCAGTATTTT. Full variable domain (outside the CDR3, taken from reference TRBV18 and TRBJ2-3): NAGVMQNPRHLVRRRGQEARLRCSPMKGHSHVYWYRQLPEEGLKFMVYLQKENIIDESGMPKERFSAEFPKEGPSILRIQQVVRGDSAAYFCASSPLAGVSDTQYFGPGTRLTVL.

There are many counts of this clonotype. The chain uses TRBV9 and TRBJ1-4, with 8 bases lining up with TRBD1. Unmatched junction bases numbered 6, after V lost 5 bases and J lost 6 bases. CDR1 and CDR2 (germline): SGDLS, YYNGEE. This CDR3 comprises 14 residues. The CDR3 region is CASSNRGGDEKLFF. The CDR3 DNA reads TGTGCCAGCAGTAACAGGGGGGGCGATGAAAAACTGTTTTTT.

This clonotype was seen more than once but under ten times. One base away lies a much larger clone, so this may be a sequencing read error. This chain links TRBV6-5 with TRBJ1-1; 8 nucleotides match TRBD1. The CDR3 is 14 amino acids. In germline, CDR1 is MNHEY, CDR2 SVGAGI. The CDR3 DNA reads TGTGTCAGCAGTTCGGGGACAGGGAACACTGAAGCTTTCTTT. It is translated as CVSSSGTGNTEAFF.

This clonotype was observed many times. The chain employs TRBV7-2 and TRBJ2-7, with D maybe TRBD1 (6 bases). Trimming took off 1 base at V and 4 bases at J, with 14 bases between the two ends. The CDR3 spans 15 residues. Per germline, CDR1 SGHTA and CDR2 FQGNSA. The chain's CDR3 is CASSLEQGVMYEQYF. The CDR3 DNA reads as TGTGCCAGCAGCTTAGAACAGGGAGTTATGTACGAGCAGTACTTC.

There are a few counts of this clonotype. The rearrangement links TRBV27 to TRBJ1-1; D remains ambiguous. Germline CDR1 and CDR2: MNHEY and SMNVEV (reference sequence). This CDR3 region has 13 residues. With 2 bases removed from V and 7 bases from J, the gap between germline ends came to 11 bases. The CDR3 coding sequence is TGTGCCAGCAGTTTAATAGGGTTTGGTGAAGCTTTCTTT. Translating it yields CASSLIGFGEAFF.

This clonotype has ten or more counts. The CDR3 protein is CASSLSGRAGYEQYF. The CDR3 bases are TGTGCCAGCAGCTTAAGCGGGAGGGCCGGCTACGAGCAGTACTTC. The genes are TRBV7-2 and TRBJ2-7; 10 bases align to TRBD2. The CDR3 runs to 15 residues. CDR1 and CDR2 from the germline V gene are SGHTA and FQGNSA. V dropped 2 bases and J dropped 3; count of bases not matched to a gene: 4.

V and J are TRBV20-1 and TRBJ2-4, with TRBD2 matching over 14 bases. Germline CDR1 reads DFQATT; CDR2 reads SNEGSKA (reference sequence). CDR3 length equals 17 residues. V lost 0 bases to trimming and J lost 0 bases; unmatched junction nucleotides: 1. Written as DNA, the CDR3 is TGCAGTGCTAGAGAGGGACTAGCGGGGGTAGCCAAAAACATTCAGTACTTC. This translates into CSAREGLAGVAKNIQYF.

Notes on this clonotype: A much larger clonotype is one base distant, so this may be a read error. V gene TRBV6-2 or TRBV6-3 combines with J gene TRBJ2-7; weak D call: TRBD2 (5 bases). V gave up 2 bases and J gave up 7 bases, with 30 bases separating them. There are 19 residues in the CDR3. Per germline, CDR1 MNHEY and CDR2 SVGEGT. The CDR3 spells CASSYINWMRAPPALEQYF. The CDR3 DNA reads TGTGCCAGCAGTTACATCAACTGGATGAGGGCGCCTCCAGCTTTGGAGCAGTACTTC.

The chain couples TRBV10-1 to TRBJ2-2, with TRBD2 matching over 7 bases. Per the germline V gene, CDR1 is WNHNN and CDR2 is SYGVQD (reference sequence). The CDR3 is made up of 13 amino acids. J gave up 4 bases and V 8 bases, and 4 bases lay outside the gene matches. CDR3 DNA sequence: TGCGCCAGCTCGACTAGCAGCACCGGGGAGCTGTTTTTT. This translates into CASSTSSTGELFF.

This clonotype showed up many times. The gene calls are TRBV6-2 or TRBV6-3 and TRBJ1-1; D gene uncertain. Per the germline V gene, CDR1 is MNHEY and CDR2 is SVGEGT. The CDR3 length is 15 residues. Trimming cost V 2 bases and J 7 bases, with 17 bases left between them. CDR3 DNA sequence: TGTGCCAGCAGTTACCTTGTCCCGGCGGCCCGTGAAGCTTTCTTT. Translating it yields CASSYLVPAAREAFF.

This clonotype was recorded at least ten times. This chain connects TRBV28 to TRBJ2-7; 7 positions match TRBD1. This CDR3 has 15 amino acids. The V segment lost 6 bases and the J segment 2 bases; nucleotides outside the gene matches: 10. Per the germline V gene, CDR1 is MDHEN and CDR2 is SYDVKM. This CDR3 reads CASRRGQSIPYEQYF. CDR3 nucleotide sequence: TGTGCCAGCAGAAGGGGACAGTCAATTCCCTACGAGCAGTACTTC.

This chain joins TRBV14 and TRBJ2-2; D not certain. Germline assignment: CDR1 SGHDN and CDR2 FVKESK. This CDR3 is built from 14 residues. Trimming shortened V by 4 bases and J by 1 base, and 7 bases separated the two germline ends. The CDR3 spells CASSPARNTGELFF. CDR3 sequence (DNA): TGTGCCAGCAGCCCGGCCAGGAACACCGGGGAGCTGTTTTTT.